This T cell receptor beta chain is drawn from a study of T cells after yellow fever vaccination. The ends were cut back, 4 bases at V and 6 bases at J, with 17 bases in the middle. CDR1 is SGHKS and CDR2 is YYEKEE in the germline V gene (reference sequence). CDR3 length: 15 residues. TCRdb re-analysed the 5' RACE reads in MiXCR, keeping a single row per CDR3 protein. The sample consists of 300,000 to 400,000 distinct CDR3 sequences, 4% of them appearing once. Sequencing was performed on PBMCs, taken 5 days after the yellow fever booster vaccination. This sequence was found in a man younger than 30 who received the YFV17D yellow fever vaccine. The chain recombines TRBV5-5 with TRBJ2-1; D is ambiguous. The CDR3 DNA follows: TGTGCCAGCAGCCCCGGGCCTACCTTTTTCAATGAGCAGTTCTTC. Its protein product is CASSPGPTFFNEQFF.